A selection of T cell receptor beta chains follows, all from one sample in a study of regulatory T cells in long-lasting Graves disease. TCRdb called the multiplex PCR reads again in MiXCR, with one record for every CDR3 protein. The sample carries approximately 350,000 distinct CDR3 sequences, roughly 20% recorded once. Material: peripheral blood mononuclear cells (PBMCs), obtained when the disease was refractory, from a patient treated with antithyroid drugs. These receptors all come from a woman in her thirties or forties with Graves disease. Both conserved end residues are part of each CDR3. The order of the fields is J gene, V gene, clone size, D gene, CDR3 DNA, CDR3 protein. A D gene is named only where the DNA matches it firmly. Where a row states a size, it is once, few, many or the class of an expanded clone; other rows omit it.

j_gene: TRBJ1-5
v_gene: TRBV2
abundance: many
d_gene: TRBD1
CDR3nt: TGTGCCAGCAGTGGGACAGGGGGCTATCAGCCCCAGCATTTT
CDR3aa: CASSGTGGYQPQHF

j_gene: TRBJ1-5
v_gene: TRBV28
abundance: many
d_gene: TRBD1
CDR3nt: TGTGCCAGCAGCGGACAGGGGAAAGGAGGTCAGCCCCAGCATTTT
CDR3aa: CASSGQGKGGQPQHF

j_gene: TRBJ1-2
v_gene: TRBV10-1
abundance: few
d_gene: .
CDR3nt: TGCGCCAGCAGAAAGACAGGTCTGAATTATGGCTACACCTTC
CDR3aa: CASRKTGLNYGYTF

j_gene: TRBJ2-7
v_gene: TRBV20-1
abundance: .
d_gene: TRBD1
CDR3nt: TGCAGTGCTAGTGGGGGGACAGGCTACGAGCAGTACTTC
CDR3aa: CSASGGTGYEQYF

j_gene: TRBJ1-5
v_gene: TRBV6-5
abundance: .
d_gene: .
CDR3nt: TGTGCCAGCAGTTACGTGGGTCAGCCCCAGCATTTT
CDR3aa: CASSYVGQPQHF

j_gene: TRBJ2-7
v_gene: TRBV4-1
abundance: .
d_gene: .
CDR3nt: TGCGCCAGCAGCCCCCGCCGCCAGCGGTTCGGTGATTACGAGCAGTACTTC
CDR3aa: CASSPRRQRFGDYEQYF

j_gene: TRBJ1-1
v_gene: TRBV19
abundance: many
d_gene: .
CDR3nt: TGTGCCAGTAGTATGGCCGTGAACACTGAAGCTTTCTTT
CDR3aa: CASSMAVNTEAFF

j_gene: TRBJ1-5
v_gene: TRBV3-1
abundance: few
d_gene: .
CDR3nt: TGTGCCAGCAGCCAAGATTTAGTAGCCCAGCCCCAGCATTTT
CDR3aa: CASSQDLVAQPQHF

j_gene: TRBJ1-2
v_gene: TRBV20-1
abundance: few
d_gene: .
CDR3nt: TGCAGTGCTAGAGACACTAACTATGGCTACACCTTC
CDR3aa: CSARDTNYGYTF

j_gene: TRBJ2-2
v_gene: TRBV6-1
abundance: .
d_gene: .
CDR3nt: TGTGCCAGCACAGGGATGGCCGGGGAGCTGTTTTTT
CDR3aa: CASTGMAGELFF

j_gene: TRBJ1-1
v_gene: TRBV7-9
abundance: .
d_gene: .
CDR3nt: TGTGCCAGCAGCTACCCAGGGGCGTTAATAGCTTTCTTT
CDR3aa: CASSYPGALIAFF

j_gene: TRBJ2-1
v_gene: TRBV5-1
abundance: .
d_gene: .
CDR3nt: TGCGCCAGCAGCTTGGTGGGAGCGACGAATGAGCAGTTCTTC
CDR3aa: CASSLVGATNEQFF

j_gene: TRBJ2-2
v_gene: TRBV6-1
abundance: .
d_gene: TRBD2
CDR3nt: TGTGCCAGCAGTGACTCTAGCGGGAGGACCGGGGAGCTGTTTTTT
CDR3aa: CASSDSSGRTGELFF

j_gene: TRBJ2-7
v_gene: TRBV14
abundance: few
d_gene: TRBD2
CDR3nt: TGTGCCAGCAGCCCTCTGCCCAGACTAGCGGCAGCCTACGAGCAGTACTTC
CDR3aa: CASSPLPRLAAAYEQYF

j_gene: TRBJ1-1
v_gene: TRBV6-5
abundance: .
d_gene: .
CDR3nt: TGTGCCAGCAGTTTCAGGGGTGAAGGAACTGAAGCTTTCTTT
CDR3aa: CASSFRGEGTEAFF

j_gene: TRBJ1-1
v_gene: TRBV6-5
abundance: many
d_gene: .
CDR3nt: TGTGCCAGCAGTTACCCCAAGAGGGGCGCTGAAGCTTTCTTT
CDR3aa: CASSYPKRGAEAFF

j_gene: TRBJ2-5
v_gene: TRBV29-1
abundance: many
d_gene: TRBD2
CDR3nt: TGCAGCGTTGAACTAGCGGGAGAAGAAGAGACCCAGTACTTC
CDR3aa: CSVELAGEEETQYF

j_gene: TRBJ2-7
v_gene: TRBV11-2
abundance: many
d_gene: TRBD2
CDR3nt: TGTGCCAGCAGCGTCTATAGCGGGAGTTACGAGCAGTACTTC
CDR3aa: CASSVYSGSYEQYF

j_gene: TRBJ2-5
v_gene: TRBV30
abundance: .
d_gene: TRBD2
CDR3nt: TGTGCCTGGAAGGCGACTAGCGGACAAGAGACCCAGTACTTC
CDR3aa: CAWKATSGQETQYF

j_gene: TRBJ1-6
v_gene: TRBV28
abundance: many
d_gene: .
CDR3nt: TGTGCCAGCAGCCACCTGGACAGAACTCATTCACCCCTCCACTTT
CDR3aa: CASSHLDRTHSPLHF

j_gene: TRBJ1-1
v_gene: TRBV27
abundance: many
d_gene: .
CDR3nt: TGTGCCAGCAGCCAAGATCGAGGGACTGAAGCTTTCTTT
CDR3aa: CASSQDRGTEAFF

j_gene: TRBJ2-7
v_gene: TRBV28
abundance: many
d_gene: TRBD2
CDR3nt: TGTGCCAGCTTAGCGGGAGGAAAGATATACGAGCAGTACTTC
CDR3aa: CASLAGGKIYEQYF

j_gene: TRBJ1-3
v_gene: TRBV28
abundance: many
d_gene: .
CDR3nt: TGTGCCAGCAGTTTTCTAGGACGGACCTCGGACACCATATATTTT
CDR3aa: CASSFLGRTSDTIYF

j_gene: TRBJ2-1
v_gene: TRBV7-2
abundance: .
d_gene: .
CDR3nt: TGTGCCAGCAGCTTTTACGCTGCGTCTGAGCAGTTCTTC
CDR3aa: CASSFYAASEQFF

j_gene: TRBJ1-2
v_gene: TRBV7-9
abundance: few
d_gene: .
CDR3nt: TGTGCCAGCAGCCCAATGGGCAGGGATGGGCTTGATGGCTACACCTTC
CDR3aa: CASSPMGRDGLDGYTF

j_gene: TRBJ2-7
v_gene: TRBV20-1
abundance: .
d_gene: TRBD1
CDR3nt: TGCAGTGCTAGGGTGACAGGGCCCTACGAGCAGTACTTC
CDR3aa: CSARVTGPYEQYF

j_gene: TRBJ2-2
v_gene: TRBV19
abundance: few
d_gene: .
CDR3nt: TGTGCCAGTAGTATAAGGGGACCCCTGTCCGGGGAGCTGTTTTTT
CDR3aa: CASSIRGPLSGELFF

j_gene: TRBJ1-2
v_gene: TRBV6-9
abundance: few
d_gene: .
CDR3nt: TGTGCCAGCAGTTACGATGACAGTATCTACACCTTC
CDR3aa: CASSYDDSIYTF